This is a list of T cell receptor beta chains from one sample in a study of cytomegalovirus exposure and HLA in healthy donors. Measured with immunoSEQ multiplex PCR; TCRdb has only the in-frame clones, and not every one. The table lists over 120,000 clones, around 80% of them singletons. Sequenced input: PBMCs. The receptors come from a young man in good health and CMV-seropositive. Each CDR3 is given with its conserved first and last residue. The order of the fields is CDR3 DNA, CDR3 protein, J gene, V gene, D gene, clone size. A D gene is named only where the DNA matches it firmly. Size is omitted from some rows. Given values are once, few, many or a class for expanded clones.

DNA: TGTGCCAGCAGCCCGCGGACAGGGTCTGCGGAGACCCAGTACTTC; CDR3: CASSPRTGSAETQYF; J: TRBJ2-5; V: TRBV7-9; D: TRBD1; size: NA
DNA: TGTGCCTCAAAGATAGATTCTCGGGGGATAACGGGCTACACCTTC; CDR3: CASKIDSRGITGYTF; J: TRBJ1-2; V: TRBV19; D: NA; size: few
DNA: TGTTCCAGCAGCTCCCAGGGACAGGCGTCCTACGAGCAGTACTTC; CDR3: CSSSSQGQASYEQYF; J: TRBJ2-7; V: TRBV7-9; D: TRBD1; size: NA
DNA: TGCGCCAGCAGCTTCACCTCAGGGTCATCGAACACTGAAGCTTTCTTT; CDR3: CASSFTSGSSNTEAFF; J: TRBJ1-1; V: TRBV5-1; D: NA; size: NA
DNA: TGTGCCAGCAGCTCCCACAGCGTAGGGGTAGCCATTCAGTACTTC; CDR3: CASSSHSVGVAIQYF; J: TRBJ2-4; V: TRBV5-6; D: NA; size: few
DNA: TGTGCCAGTAGTATACGTATAGTTGGACTAGCGGGATGGGGGACCCAGTACTTC; CDR3: CASSIRIVGLAGWGTQYF; J: TRBJ2-5; V: TRBV19; D: TRBD2; size: NA
DNA: TGTGCCAGCAGCTTCCCTCAGGGATGGGGTGAGCAGTTCTTC; CDR3: CASSFPQGWGEQFF; J: TRBJ2-1; V: TRBV5-8; D: NA; size: NA
DNA: TGTGCCAGCAGTTTAGGGTTAGCGGGAACAGATACGCAGTATTTT; CDR3: CASSLGLAGTDTQYF; J: TRBJ2-3; V: TRBV28; D: TRBD2; size: NA
DNA: TGTGCCACCAGCAGGGGACTAGCGGGCAATTACAATGAGCAGTTCTTC; CDR3: CATSRGLAGNYNEQFF; J: TRBJ2-1; V: TRBV15; D: TRBD2; size: NA
DNA: TGTGCCAGCCGAGACAGGGACGCTAACTATGGCTACACCTTC; CDR3: CASRDRDANYGYTF; J: TRBJ1-2; V: TRBV6-5; D: TRBD1; size: NA
DNA: TGTGCCAGCAGCTCCCTGGGAGCAATTTATGGCTACACCTTC; CDR3: CASSSLGAIYGYTF; J: TRBJ1-2; V: TRBV14; D: NA; size: NA
DNA: TGTGCCAGCAGCTTAATGGCCTCCGAGCAGTACTTC; CDR3: CASSLMASEQYF; J: TRBJ2-7; V: TRBV7-9; D: NA; size: once
DNA: TGCGCCAGCAGCCAAGACGGTGCTAACTATGGCTACACCTTC; CDR3: CASSQDGANYGYTF; J: TRBJ1-2; V: TRBV4-1; D: NA; size: few
DNA: TGTGCCAGCAGCTTCGACATCGGTAATTCACCCCTCCACTTT; CDR3: CASSFDIGNSPLHF; J: TRBJ1-6; V: TRBV6-5; D: NA; size: few
DNA: TGTGCCATCAGTGACGGGTCCCGCTACGAGCAGTACTTC; CDR3: CAISDGSRYEQYF; J: TRBJ2-7; V: TRBV10-3; D: NA; size: NA
DNA: TGTGCCAGCAGCCCCAGCCCTAGCGGGAGGGCCCGGGATGAGCAGTTCTTC; CDR3: CASSPSPSGRARDEQFF; J: TRBJ2-1; V: TRBV7-2; D: TRBD2; size: NA
DNA: TGTGCCAGCAGCTCCAGGGATTCTGGGGCCAACGTCCTGACTTTC; CDR3: CASSSRDSGANVLTF; J: TRBJ2-6; V: TRBV5-6; D: NA; size: NA
DNA: TGTGCCAGCAGTTTAAGGTGGCGGGGTACTAGCGGAACGACCGGGGAGCTGTTTTTT; CDR3: CASSLRWRGTSGTTGELFF; J: TRBJ2-2; V: TRBV27; D: TRBD2; size: NA
DNA: TGTGCCAGCAGCGTCCAGTCCGGGACTAGGGTGGGCGGGGAGCTGTTTTTT; CDR3: CASSVQSGTRVGGELFF; J: TRBJ2-2; V: TRBV9; D: TRBD2; size: NA
DNA: TGTGCCAGCAGCCTCCAAAGCGGGACAGGGAATGAGCAGTTCTTC; CDR3: CASSLQSGTGNEQFF; J: TRBJ2-1; V: TRBV28; D: TRBD1; size: NA
DNA: TGTGCCAGCAGCCCTCAGACAGGGGATAATTCACCCCTCCACTTT; CDR3: CASSPQTGDNSPLHF; J: TRBJ1-6; V: TRBV28; D: TRBD1; size: NA
DNA: TGTGCCAGCAGTTCGGGACAGGGCTCTCTCCTCCGTGGCTACACCTTC; CDR3: CASSSGQGSLLRGYTF; J: TRBJ1-2; V: TRBV2; D: TRBD1; size: NA
DNA: TGTGCCAGCAGCTCATCAGGGGAAACTGAAGCTTTCTTT; CDR3: CASSSSGETEAFF; J: TRBJ1-1; V: TRBV7-2; D: NA; size: NA
DNA: TGTGCCAGCAGCCAGCCCGGGACTAGCGGCTACAATGAGCAGTTCTTC; CDR3: CASSQPGTSGYNEQFF; J: TRBJ2-1; V: TRBV28; D: TRBD2; size: NA
DNA: TGTGCCAGCAGGGGGGACAGGGGGGCGCACGGCTACACCTTC; CDR3: CASRGDRGAHGYTF; J: TRBJ1-2; V: TRBV6-1; D: TRBD1; size: NA
DNA: TGTGCCAGTAGTATAATGGGACAGGGGGGATACACCTTC; CDR3: CASSIMGQGGYTF; J: TRBJ1-2; V: TRBV19; D: TRBD1; size: NA
DNA: TGTGCCAGCAGTTGGGACAGTCAAGAGACCCAGTACTTC; CDR3: CASSWDSQETQYF; J: TRBJ2-5; V: TRBV6-5; D: TRBD1; size: NA
DNA: TGCGCCAGCAGCCAGGCCGGGATAGAGAGTCACACCATATATTTT; CDR3: CASSQAGIESHTIYF; J: TRBJ1-3; V: TRBV4-1; D: NA; size: NA
DNA: TGTGCCACCAGCAGAGAAACAGGGGGAAATCAGCCCCAGCATTTT; CDR3: CATSRETGGNQPQHF; J: TRBJ1-5; V: TRBV15; D: TRBD1; size: NA
DNA: TGTGCCAGCAGTACCGAGCTAGCGGGCCCCTACGAGCAGTACTTC; CDR3: CASSTELAGPYEQYF; J: TRBJ2-7; V: TRBV6-5; D: TRBD2; size: NA
DNA: TGTGCCAGCAGCGTAGAAGGCCGGGGGGCGTTCTTC; CDR3: CASSVEGRGAFF; J: TRBJ2-1; V: TRBV9; D: NA; size: few
DNA: TGTGCCAGCAGCTACTTCAGCGGGAGAGGAACAGATACGCAGTATTTT; CDR3: CASSYFSGRGTDTQYF; J: TRBJ2-3; V: TRBV7-3; D: TRBD2; size: NA
DNA: TGTGCCAGCAGGGGCTTGGGACAGCCAAATCAGCCCCAGCATTTT; CDR3: CASRGLGQPNQPQHF; J: TRBJ1-5; V: TRBV27; D: TRBD1; size: NA
DNA: TGCACCAGCAGCCATCCCCGGACTAGCGGGAGTTGGGATACGCAGTATTTT; CDR3: CTSSHPRTSGSWDTQYF; J: TRBJ2-3; V: TRBV1; D: NA; size: NA
DNA: TGTGCCAGCGGGCGGGAGCGACTCTACGAGCAGTACTTC; CDR3: CASGRERLYEQYF; J: TRBJ2-7; V: TRBV21-1; D: NA; size: NA
DNA: TGTGCCAGTAGGCAACATGACAGGGGGCGGGGTAACTATGGCTACACCTTC; CDR3: CASRQHDRGRGNYGYTF; J: TRBJ1-2; V: TRBV19; D: TRBD1; size: NA
DNA: TGCGCCAGCAGCTTCCTAGCGGGGGGCCAAGAGACCCAGTACTTC; CDR3: CASSFLAGGQETQYF; J: TRBJ2-5; V: TRBV5-1; D: TRBD2; size: NA
DNA: TGTGCCAGCAGCCCACGACAGGGACCTCTACTCTCTAGCACAGATACGCAGTATTTT; CDR3: CASSPRQGPLLSSTDTQYF; J: TRBJ2-3; V: TRBV9; D: TRBD1; size: NA
DNA: TGTGCCACCAGCTGGGAGCCCCTCTACGAGCAGTACTTC; CDR3: CATSWEPLYEQYF; J: TRBJ2-7; V: TRBV15; D: NA; size: NA
DNA: TGCAGCGTCGACCGTGGGGCAGGGGATCCCCTTCAAGAGACCCAGTACTTC; CDR3: CSVDRGAGDPLQETQYF; J: TRBJ2-5; V: TRBV29-1; D: NA; size: few
DNA: TGTGCCAGCTCACCACCAGGGGCTAGCACAGATACGCAGTATTTT; CDR3: CASSPPGASTDTQYF; J: TRBJ2-3; V: TRBV18; D: NA; size: NA
DNA: TGTGCCAGCAGCCCCTACGAAGAGACCCAGTACTTC; CDR3: CASSPYEETQYF; J: TRBJ2-5; V: TRBV7-2; D: NA; size: few
DNA: TGTGCCAGCAGCTTATCCCCAGCGGGGGGGCACGATGAGCAGTTCTTC; CDR3: CASSLSPAGGHDEQFF; J: TRBJ2-1; V: TRBV13; D: TRBD2; size: NA
DNA: TGTGCCACCAGCTCCGGCAGGGGACAGCCTAGCACAGATACGCAGTATTTT; CDR3: CATSSGRGQPSTDTQYF; J: TRBJ2-3; V: TRBV15; D: TRBD1; size: NA
DNA: TGTGCCAGCAGCTTGGGCAAGGTCGGGGGGGCCGGGGAGCTGTTTTTT; CDR3: CASSLGKVGGAGELFF; J: TRBJ2-2; V: TRBV7-3; D: TRBD2; size: NA
DNA: TGTGCCAGCAGCTTAACCGCCGGGAGGACCCAGTACTTC; CDR3: CASSLTAGRTQYF; J: TRBJ2-5; V: TRBV11-2; D: NA; size: NA
DNA: TGTGCCAGTAGTAGACTATCGAGCATGGAGACCCAGTACTTC; CDR3: CASSRLSSMETQYF; J: TRBJ2-5; V: TRBV19; D: NA; size: NA
DNA: TGTGCCACCAGTGACGGTTATCAGCCCCAGCATTTT; CDR3: CATSDGYQPQHF; J: TRBJ1-5; V: TRBV10-3; D: NA; size: NA
DNA: TGTGCCAGCAGTTTGTGGGGGACTCAAGAGACCCAGTACTTC; CDR3: CASSLWGTQETQYF; J: TRBJ2-5; V: TRBV27; D: NA; size: NA
DNA: TGTGCCTGGAGTGTGGGAGCCCGAAGTGACGAGCAGTACTTC; CDR3: CAWSVGARSDEQYF; J: TRBJ2-7; V: TRBV30; D: NA; size: NA
DNA: TGTGCCAGCAGTTCTCAAGGGACCCAAGGGGGGACCCAGTACTTC; CDR3: CASSSQGTQGGTQYF; J: TRBJ2-5; V: TRBV6-6; D: NA; size: NA
DNA: TGTGCCAGCAGCGATGACAGGGGTTCCTACAATGAGCAGTTCTTC; CDR3: CASSDDRGSYNEQFF; J: TRBJ2-1; V: TRBV9; D: TRBD1; size: NA
DNA: TGCGCCAGCAGCCAAGTTGGTAGCGGGGGGAACGAGCAGTACTTC; CDR3: CASSQVGSGGNEQYF; J: TRBJ2-7; V: TRBV4-1; D: TRBD2; size: NA